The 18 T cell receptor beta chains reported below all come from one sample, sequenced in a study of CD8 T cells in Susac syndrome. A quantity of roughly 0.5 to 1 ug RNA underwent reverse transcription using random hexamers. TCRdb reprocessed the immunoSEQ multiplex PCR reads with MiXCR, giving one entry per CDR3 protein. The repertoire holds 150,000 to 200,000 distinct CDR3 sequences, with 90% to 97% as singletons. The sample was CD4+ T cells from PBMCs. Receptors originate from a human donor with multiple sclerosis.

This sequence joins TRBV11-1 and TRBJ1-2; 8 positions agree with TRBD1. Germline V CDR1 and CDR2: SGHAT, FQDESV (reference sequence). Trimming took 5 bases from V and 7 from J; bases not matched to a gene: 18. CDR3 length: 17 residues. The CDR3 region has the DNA TGTGCCAGCAGCCGAAGGAGACGGACAGGGCATTCCTTTGGCTACACCTTC. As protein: CASSRRRRTGHSFGYTF.

CDR3 loop: CASSQAPQAKNIQYF. The CDR3 DNA is TGCGCCAGCAGCCAAGCCCCCCAAGCCAAAAACATTCAGTACTTC. The rearrangement uses TRBV4-1 and TRBJ2-4; D unresolved. The V gene's germline CDR1 is MGHRA and CDR2 YSYEKL. V lost 1 base and J lost 0, with 7 bases in between. The CDR3 consists of 15 residues.

CDR3 DNA sequence: TGTGCCAGCAGCCAAGCAGAAGGGACGGGCTACACCTTC. Translating it yields CASSQAEGTGYTF. The rearrangement links TRBV3-1 to TRBJ1-2; weak D call: TRBD1 (5 bases). Germline V CDR1 and CDR2: LGHDT, YNNKEL (reference sequence). With 1 base removed from V and 8 bases from J, the gap between germline ends came to 11 bases. This CDR3 spans 13 amino acids.

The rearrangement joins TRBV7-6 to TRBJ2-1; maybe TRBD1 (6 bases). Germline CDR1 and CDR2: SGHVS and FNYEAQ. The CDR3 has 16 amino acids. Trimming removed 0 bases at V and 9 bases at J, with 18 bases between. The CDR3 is CASSLAPRQVSGEQFF. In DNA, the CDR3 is TGTGCCAGCAGCTTAGCGCCCCGACAGGTCTCCGGTGAGCAGTTCTTC.

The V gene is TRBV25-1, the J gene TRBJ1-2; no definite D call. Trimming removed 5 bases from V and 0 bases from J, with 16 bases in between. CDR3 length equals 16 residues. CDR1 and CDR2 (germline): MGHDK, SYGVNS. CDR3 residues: CASSPNPPDANYGYTF. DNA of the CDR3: TGTGCCAGCAGTCCTAATCCCCCAGACGCTAACTATGGCTACACCTTC.

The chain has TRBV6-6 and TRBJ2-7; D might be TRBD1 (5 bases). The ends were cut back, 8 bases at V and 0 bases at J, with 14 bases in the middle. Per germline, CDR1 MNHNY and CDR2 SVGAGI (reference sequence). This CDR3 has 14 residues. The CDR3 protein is CASLSADTSYEQYF. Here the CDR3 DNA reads TGTGCCAGCCTCAGCGCGGACACCTCCTACGAGCAGTACTTC.

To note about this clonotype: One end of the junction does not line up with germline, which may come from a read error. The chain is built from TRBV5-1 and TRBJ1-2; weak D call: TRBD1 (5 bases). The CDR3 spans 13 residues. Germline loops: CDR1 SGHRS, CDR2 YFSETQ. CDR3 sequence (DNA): TGCGCCAGCAGTTTGGGGCTAGGAGATGGCTACACCTTC. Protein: CASSLGLGDGYTF.

The CDR3 DNA follows: TGTGCCAGCAGAACGGGCGGAAGCTCTGGAAACACCATATATTTT. It encodes CASRTGGSSGNTIYF. The chain links TRBV2 to TRBJ1-3, with unresolved D. Per germline, CDR1 SNHLY and CDR2 FYNNEI. The CDR3 is made up of 15 amino acids. Trimming shortened V by 6 bases and J by 0 bases, and 12 bases separated the two germline ends. Drawing the rest from reference TRBV2 and TRBJ1-3, the complete variable domain is EPEVTQTPSHQVTQMGQEVILRCVPISNHLYFYWYRQILGQKVEFLVSFYNNEISEKSEIFDDQFSVERPDGSNFTLKIRSTKLEDSAMYFCASRTGGSSGNTIYFGEGSWLTVV.

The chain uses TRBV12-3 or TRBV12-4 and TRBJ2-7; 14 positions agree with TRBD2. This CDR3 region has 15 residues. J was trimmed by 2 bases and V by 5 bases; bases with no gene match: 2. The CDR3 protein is CASSQGLAGAYEQYF. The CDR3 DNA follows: TGTGCCAGCAGTCAGGGACTAGCGGGGGCCTACGAGCAGTACTTC.

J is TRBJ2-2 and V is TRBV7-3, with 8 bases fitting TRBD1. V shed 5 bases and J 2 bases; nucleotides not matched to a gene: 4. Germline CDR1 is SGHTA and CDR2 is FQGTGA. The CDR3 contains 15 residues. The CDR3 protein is CASSRTGTNTGELFF. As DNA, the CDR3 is TGTGCCAGCAGCCGGACAGGGACAAACACCGGGGAGCTGTTTTTT.

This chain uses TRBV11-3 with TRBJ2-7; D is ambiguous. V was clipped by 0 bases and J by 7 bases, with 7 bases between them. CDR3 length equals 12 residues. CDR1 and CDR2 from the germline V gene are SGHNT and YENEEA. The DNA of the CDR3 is TGTGCCAGCAGCTTAGATAGTGAGGAGCAGTACTTC. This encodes CASSLDSEEQYF.

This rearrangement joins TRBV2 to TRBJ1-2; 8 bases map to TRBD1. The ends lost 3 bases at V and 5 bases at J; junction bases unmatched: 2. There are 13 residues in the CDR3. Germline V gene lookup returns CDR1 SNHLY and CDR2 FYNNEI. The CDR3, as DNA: TGTGCCAGCAGTGATGACAGGGGTTATGGCTACACCTTC. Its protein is CASSDDRGYGYTF.

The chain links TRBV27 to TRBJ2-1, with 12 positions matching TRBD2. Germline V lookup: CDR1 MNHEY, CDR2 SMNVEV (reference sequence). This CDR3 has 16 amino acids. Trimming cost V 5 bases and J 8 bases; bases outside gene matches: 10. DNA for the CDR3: TGTGCCAGCAGTACCCTAGCGGGGGGGCCTGCCGATGAGCAGTTCTTC. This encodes CASSTLAGGPADEQFF.

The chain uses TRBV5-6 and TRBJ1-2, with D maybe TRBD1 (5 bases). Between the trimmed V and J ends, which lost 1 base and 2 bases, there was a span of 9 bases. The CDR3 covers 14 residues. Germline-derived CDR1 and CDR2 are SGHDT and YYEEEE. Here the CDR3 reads CASSLMTVNYGYTF. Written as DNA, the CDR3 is TGTGCCAGCAGCTTGATGACAGTCAACTATGGCTACACCTTC.

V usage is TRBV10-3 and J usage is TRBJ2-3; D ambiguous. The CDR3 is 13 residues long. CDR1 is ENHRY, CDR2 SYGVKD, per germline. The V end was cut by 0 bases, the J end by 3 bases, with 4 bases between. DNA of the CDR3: TGTGCCATCAGTGAGTCCGGGACAGATACGCAGTATTTT. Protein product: CAISESGTDTQYF.

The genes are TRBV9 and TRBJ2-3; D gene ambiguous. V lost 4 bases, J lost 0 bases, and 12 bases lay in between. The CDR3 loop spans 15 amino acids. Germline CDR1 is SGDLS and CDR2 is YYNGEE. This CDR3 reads CASSSLTVSTDTQYF. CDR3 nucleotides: TGTGCCAGCAGCTCCCTAACCGTTAGCACAGATACGCAGTATTTT.

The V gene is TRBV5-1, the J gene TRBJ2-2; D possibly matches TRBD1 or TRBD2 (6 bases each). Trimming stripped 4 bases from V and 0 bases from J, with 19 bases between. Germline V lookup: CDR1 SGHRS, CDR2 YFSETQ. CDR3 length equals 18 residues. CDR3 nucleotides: TGCGCCAGCAGCAGAGAATCGTCGGGGGCAGCGAACACCGGGGAGCTGTTTTTT. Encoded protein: CASSRESSGAANTGELFF.

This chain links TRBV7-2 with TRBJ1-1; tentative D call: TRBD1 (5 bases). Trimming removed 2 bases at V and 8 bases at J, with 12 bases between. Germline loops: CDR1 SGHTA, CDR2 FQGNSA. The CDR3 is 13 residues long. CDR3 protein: CASSLWGEREAFF. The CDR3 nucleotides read TGTGCCAGCAGCTTATGGGGGGAGCGGGAAGCTTTCTTT. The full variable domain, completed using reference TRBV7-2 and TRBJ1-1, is GAGVSQSPSNKVTEKGKDVELRCDPISGHTALYWYRQSLGQGLEFLIYFQGNSAPDKSGLPSDRFSAERTGGSVSTLTIQRTQQEDSAVYLCASSLWGEREAFFGQGTRLTVV.